Reported below is one T cell receptor (beta chain). Its antigen is undetermined. The method was immunoSEQ multiplex PCR; TCRdb's version includes in-frame clones alone and lacks a portion of them. This table has approximately 94,000 clones, 55% to 75% appearing once. This entry belongs to a study of fetal regulatory T cell absence and autoimmunity. The study, taken as a whole, reports: Antigen-driven pancreatic autoimmunity before birth in IPEX was inferred from oligoclonal enrichment.

Germline assignment: CDR1 DFQATT and CDR2 SNEGSKA (reference sequence). V gave up 5 bases and J gave up 5 bases, with 10 bases separating them. The CDR3 covers 11 residues. The chain is built from TRBV20-1 and TRBJ2-7; D not resolved. This TCR derives from a male donor with IPEX syndrome. Sample: pancreas tissue. The CDR3 DNA sequence: TGCAGTGCTTTGTTCTATGACGAGCAGTACTTC. Encoded protein: CSALFYDEQYF.